A selection of T cell receptor beta chains follows, all from one sample in a study of T cells in Graves' hyperthyroidism and ophthalmopathy. TCRdb used MiXCR to reprocess the multiplex PCR reads, holding one entry per CDR3 protein. This sample has some 570,000 distinct CDR3 sequences, with about 15% found just once. Input material: blood. The origin of the receptors is a woman aged 18 to 35 with Graves' ophthalmopathy. CDR3s include the opening cysteine and the closing phenylalanine or tryptophan. The D gene is left open where the match is weak. Size is stated for part of the rows, as once, few or many counts, or as a class when the clone is expanded.

v_call	j_call	d_call	clone_size	cdr3_aa	cdr3_nt
TRBV13	TRBJ2-5	.	many	CASSLSGKWYF	TGTGCCAGCAGCTTATCAGGAAAGTGGTACTTC
TRBV6-1	TRBJ1-4	TRBD1	few	CASSSGQGANEKLFF	TGTGCCAGCAGTTCCGGACAGGGGGCTAATGAAAAACTGTTTTTT
TRBV29-1	TRBJ2-5	.	.	CSVDLPRLLQETQYF	TGCAGCGTTGATCTTCCACGGCTGCTCCAAGAGACCCAGTACTTC
TRBV2	TRBJ1-4	.	many	CASSEVQPERSEKLFF	TGTGCCAGCAGTGAGGTCCAGCCAGAGAGAAGTGAAAAACTGTTTTTT
TRBV19	TRBJ1-5	.	few	CASSPSRRQPQHF	TGTGCCAGTAGTCCGTCCCGACGTCAGCCCCAGCATTTT
TRBV11-2	TRBJ1-1	.	many	CASNAIRARRHTEAFF	TGTGCCAGCAACGCTATCCGGGCCCGCAGGCACACTGAAGCTTTCTTT
TRBV5-1	TRBJ2-1	.	.	CASSLGALGNEQFF	TGCGCCAGCAGCTTGGGGGCCTTGGGCAATGAGCAGTTCTTC
TRBV6-1	TRBJ1-6	.	few	CASSQPPTVNSPLHF	TGTGCCAGCAGTCAACCCCCGACGGTTAATTCACCCCTCCACTTT
TRBV19	TRBJ2-7	.	many	CASSSGTLTYEQYF	TGTGCCAGTAGCTCCGGGACCCTCACCTACGAGCAGTACTTC
TRBV19	TRBJ1-1	.	.	CASSIAPGMNTEAFF	TGTGCCAGTAGTATAGCCCCGGGAATGAACACTGAAGCTTTCTTT
TRBV25-1	TRBJ1-2	TRBD1	.	CASRGGGDRGSHGYTF	TGTGCCAGCAGAGGGGGGGGGGACAGGGGATCCCATGGCTACACCTTC
TRBV9	TRBJ1-1	.	few	CASSVESSAGLNTEAFF	TGTGCCAGCAGCGTCGAGTCGTCAGCCGGGCTGAACACTGAAGCTTTCTTT
TRBV11-2	TRBJ1-1	TRBD1	many	CASSLARGGLKVNTEAFF	TGTGCCAGCAGCTTAGCCAGGGGGGGGCTAAAGGTGAACACTGAAGCTTTCTTT
TRBV12-3/TRBV12-4	TRBJ1-2	.	many	CASSSGPGKKEYGYTF	TGTGCCAGCAGTTCGGGACCAGGGAAAAAGGAGTATGGCTACACCTTC
TRBV30	TRBJ2-7	.	few	CAWSVPTPGPMSYEQYF	TGTGCCTGGAGTGTTCCCACCCCCGGACCGATGTCCTACGAGCAGTACTTC
TRBV6-2/TRBV6-3	TRBJ2-5	TRBD2	many	CASSSTLAAGGTQYF	TGTGCCAGCAGTTCAACCCTAGCGGCGGGTGGGACCCAGTACTTC
TRBV9	TRBJ1-6	TRBD1	.	CASSEEGARGYSPLHF	TGCGCCAGCAGCGAAGAGGGAGCCAGGGGGTATTCACCCCTCCACTTT
TRBV3-1	TRBJ2-6	.	few	CASSQARGSGANVLTF	TGTGCCAGCAGCCAAGCTAGGGGCTCTGGGGCCAACGTCCTGACTTTC
TRBV5-1	TRBJ1-2	TRBD1	.	CASSSIQGAGGYGYTF	TGCGCCAGCAGCTCGATTCAGGGGGCTGGTGGCTATGGCTACACCTTC
TRBV11-1	TRBJ2-7	TRBD2	few	CASSLVAGDHYEQYF	TGTGCCAGCAGCTTAGTAGCGGGAGATCACTACGAGCAGTACTTC
TRBV12-3/TRBV12-4	TRBJ2-7	.	many	CASTPGTFSYEQYF	TGTGCCAGCACCCCCGGGACATTTTCCTACGAGCAGTACTTC
TRBV4-1	TRBJ1-2	.	.	CASSQTLAGALYGYTF	TGCGCCAGCAGCCAAACCCTCGCCGGGGCTCTCTATGGCTACACCTTC
TRBV5-5	TRBJ2-7	.	many	CASSLRDGTYEQYF	TGTGCCAGCAGCTTGAGGGACGGGACCTACGAGCAGTACTTC
TRBV7-2	TRBJ1-5	.	many	CASSQSAISNQPQHF	TGTGCCAGCAGCCAATCTGCCATTAGCAATCAGCCCCAGCATTTT
TRBV7-9	TRBJ1-5	TRBD1	.	CASSSRDSQPQHF	TGTGCCAGCAGCTCACGGGACAGTCAGCCCCAGCATTTT
TRBV20-1	TRBJ1-1	.	many	CSAGLQGTEAFF	TGCAGTGCTGGCCTCCAGGGGACTGAAGCTTTCTTT
TRBV15	TRBJ1-5	.	.	CATGPPESNQPQHF	TGTGCCACCGGACCCCCAGAGAGCAATCAGCCCCAGCATTTT
TRBV19	TRBJ1-1	.	many	CASSIGPVDVRGAFF	TGTGCCAGTAGTATCGGGCCAGTAGATGTTCGGGGAGCTTTCTTT
TRBV7-3	TRBJ2-2	TRBD2	few	CASSRLAGGDIGELFF	TGTGCCAGCAGCCGACTGGCGGGGGGGGACATCGGGGAGCTGTTTTTT
TRBV7-9	TRBJ1-2	.	many	CASSLVGGGLGYGYTF	TGTGCCAGCAGCTTAGTCGGCGGGGGTTTGGGCTATGGCTACACCTTC
TRBV28	TRBJ1-2	.	many	CASRTGGAGANYGYTF	TGTGCCAGCAGGACAGGAGGGGCAGGGGCGAACTATGGCTACACCTTC
TRBV7-3	TRBJ2-1	.	many	CASSLGAGPTYNEQFF	TGTGCCAGCAGCTTAGGGGCAGGGCCAACCTACAATGAGCAGTTCTTC
TRBV27	TRBJ2-5	.	many	CASSPEGIWGAETQYF	TGTGCCAGCAGTCCCGAAGGGATTTGGGGCGCGGAGACCCAGTACTTC
TRBV14	TRBJ1-1	TRBD1	few	CASSDRGYTEAFF	TGTGCCAGCAGCGACAGGGGGTACACTGAAGCTTTCTTT
TRBV6-1	TRBJ2-2	.	.	CASSETYTGELFF	TGTGCCAGCAGTGAGACCTACACCGGGGAGCTGTTTTTT
TRBV19	TRBJ2-3	.	.	CASSMTDTQYF	TGTGCCAGTAGTATGACAGATACGCAGTATTTT
TRBV27	TRBJ2-7	TRBD2	.	CASSTGTSGLEQYF	TGTGCCAGCAGTACCGGGACTAGCGGACTCGAGCAGTACTTC
TRBV30	TRBJ1-5	.	many	CAWSRDTRFTYSNQPQHF	TGTGCCTGGAGCCGGGACACTCGATTTACATATAGCAATCAGCCCCAGCATTTT
TRBV10-3	TRBJ2-7	.	few	CAIGASSYEQYF	TGTGCCATCGGGGCCAGCTCCTACGAGCAGTACTTC
TRBV6-5	TRBJ1-1	.	.	CASSSPGDLGTEAFF	TGTGCCAGCAGTTCCCCTGGGGACCTTGGGACTGAAGCTTTCTTT
TRBV14	TRBJ2-7	.	few	CASSPRGAVTYEQYF	TGTGCCAGCAGCCCAAGAGGGGCGGTTACCTACGAGCAGTACTTC
TRBV28	TRBJ2-3	.	many	CASRDGATDTQYF	TGTGCCAGCAGGGACGGGGCTACAGATACGCAGTATTTT
TRBV5-4	TRBJ2-1	.	few	CASTGVHEQFF	TGTGCCAGCACAGGGGTCCATGAGCAGTTCTTC
TRBV11-2	TRBJ2-5	.	many	CASSLADPQETQYF	TGTGCCAGCAGCTTAGCAGACCCTCAAGAGACCCAGTACTTC
TRBV11-1	TRBJ2-7	.	.	CASSYRWQSYEQYF	TGTGCCAGCAGCTATCGTTGGCAGTCCTACGAGCAGTACTTC
TRBV20-1	TRBJ2-1	TRBD1	once	CSARQVRDRGDNEQFF	TGCAGTGCTAGACAAGTCCGGGACAGGGGTGATAATGAGCAGTTCTTC
TRBV6-1	TRBJ1-2	.	.	CASSESGTGYGYTF	TGTGCCAGCAGTGAAAGTGGAACGGGGTATGGCTACACCTTC
TRBV29-1	TRBJ1-2	TRBD1	.	CSVEAGGIDYGYTF	TGCAGCGTTGAAGCAGGGGGTATAGACTATGGCTACACCTTC
TRBV20-1	TRBJ2-1	.	.	CSAREGPINEQFF	TGCAGTGCTAGAGAGGGGCCTATCAATGAGCAGTTCTTC
TRBV2	TRBJ1-5	.	.	CASIWGGGGDQPQHF	TGTGCCAGCATTTGGGGGGGGGGGGGGGATCAGCCCCAGCATTTT
TRBV9	TRBJ1-1	.	many	CASSVEDTEAFF	TGTGCCAGCAGCGTAGAGGACACTGAAGCTTTCTTT